This passage covers 5 T cell receptor beta chains from one sample sequenced in a study of cytomegalovirus exposure and HLA in healthy donors (dated by TCRdb to about 2017). Receptor libraries were prepared by the immunoSEQ multiplex PCR assay. For the multiplex PCR, a mixture combining 60 forward primers for TCR Vbeta segments and 13 reverse primers for TCR Jbeta segments was used. This immuneACCESS table, as held by TCRdb, lists in-frame sequences with V and J called but not all clones. Of the missing ones, under half trace to an unresolved V gene in checked studies; the others have no known cause. This sample has roughly 98,000 clones in its table, and roughly 79% of those were observed once. The top ten clonotypes cover 2% of the sample. Source material: PBMCs. Receptor source: a man between 35 and 55 years old in good health and CMV-seronegative.

The CDR3: CATTSTGGYGYTF. The CDR3 DNA reads TGTGCCACCACATCGACAGGGGGCTATGGCTACACCTTC. The rearrangement links TRBV19 to TRBJ1-2, with 9 nucleotides matching TRBD1. The CDR3 has 13 amino acids. Germline V gives CDR1 LNHDA, CDR2 SQIVND (reference sequence). V was clipped by 10 bases and J by 4 bases; unmatched bases: 7.

The J gene is TRBJ2-1, the V gene TRBV9; 10 positions match TRBD2. CDR3 size: 15 residues. CDR1 SGDLS and CDR2 YYNGEE come from the germline V gene. The trim removed 4 bases at V and 4 bases at J, leaving 5 bases unmatched. The CDR3 DNA is TGTGCCAGCAGCCCCGGACTAGCGGAGTACAATGAGCAGTTCTTC. Residues: CASSPGLAEYNEQFF.

For this clone: At the DNA level, this CDR3 is encoded by other sequences in the same sample as well. V is TRBV9 and J is TRBJ1-6; TRBD1 is a possible D gene (5 bases). The V gene's germline CDR1 is SGDLS and CDR2 YYNGEE. V was shortened by 2 bases and J by 7 bases, with 7 bases between the two germline ends. The CDR3 is 13 residues long. Here the CDR3 reads CASSVGGNSPLHF. In nucleotides, the CDR3 is TGTGCCAGCAGCGTGGGGGGAAATTCACCCCTCCACTTT.

V usage is TRBV7-2 and J usage is TRBJ1-1; no firm D call. Trimming shortened V by 8 bases and J by 3 bases, and 13 bases separated the two germline ends. The CDR3 is 13 amino acids. Germline CDR1 and CDR2: SGHTA and FQGNSA. This CDR3 reads CASFSALDTEAFF. The CDR3 nucleotides read TGTGCCAGCTTCTCCGCCCTAGACACTGAAGCTTTCTTT. Full variable domain (remainder filled in from reference TRBV7-2 and TRBJ1-1): GAGVSQSPSNKVTEKGKDVELRCDPISGHTALYWYRQSLGQGLEFLIYFQGNSAPDKSGLPSDRFSAERTGGSVSTLTIQRTQQEDSAVYLCASFSALDTEAFFGQGTRLTVV.

This chain joins TRBV4-3 and TRBJ2-7; unclear D gene. Per germline, CDR1 LGHNA and CDR2 YSLEER. The V end was cut by 1 base, the J end by 7 bases, with 17 bases between. There are 15 residues in the CDR3. CDR3 amino acids: CASSQGADNLWEQYF. The CDR3 coding sequence is TGCGCCAGCAGCCAAGGGGCCGATAACCTGTGGGAGCAGTACTTC.